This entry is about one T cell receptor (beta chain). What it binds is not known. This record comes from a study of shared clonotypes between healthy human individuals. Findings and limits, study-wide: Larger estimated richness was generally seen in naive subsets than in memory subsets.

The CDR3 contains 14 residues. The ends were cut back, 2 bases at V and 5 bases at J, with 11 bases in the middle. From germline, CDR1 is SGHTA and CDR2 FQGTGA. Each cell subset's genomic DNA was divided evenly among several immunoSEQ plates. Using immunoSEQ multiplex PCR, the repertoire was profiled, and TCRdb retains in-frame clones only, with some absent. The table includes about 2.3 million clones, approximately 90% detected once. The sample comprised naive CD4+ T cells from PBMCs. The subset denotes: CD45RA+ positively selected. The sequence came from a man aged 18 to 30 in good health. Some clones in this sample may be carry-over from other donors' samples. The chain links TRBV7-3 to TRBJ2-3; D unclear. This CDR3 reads CASSLSSPGDTQYF. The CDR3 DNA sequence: TGTGCCAGCAGCTTATCGAGCCCCGGAGATACGCAGTATTTT.